This T cell receptor beta chain emerged from a study of T cell repertoires in cytomegalovirus infection. Overall study context: Selected CMV epitopes included recently identified HLA-C-restricted ones as well as well-studied HLA-B-restricted ones. Based on public TCR beta signatures, there were indications of CMV infection and of a matching HLA type. Study-wide results and caveats: Cumulative public TCR beta family frequency identified CMV carriers with the relevant HLA.

Trimming took off 3 bases at V and 7 bases at J, with 13 bases between the two ends. CDR3 length equals 14 residues. Per germline, CDR1 MNHEY and CDR2 SMNVEV (reference sequence). TCRdb fed the reads into MiXCR, producing one record per CDR3 protein. Of roughly 990,000 distinct CDR3 sequences detected, less than 40% appear once; the ten largest clones hold over 11%. This clonotype occurred many times. The antigen remains undetermined. The gene calls are TRBV27 and TRBJ1-5; possible D gene TRBD1, 6 bases. The sequencing used cultured CD8+ T cells from PBMCs, collected from culture after CMV antigen stimulation. This sequence was found in a human donor in good health (CMV status not recorded). Some clones in this sample may be carry-over from other donors' samples. The CDR3 spells CASSLTPRGQPQHF. The CDR3 region has the DNA TGTGCCAGCAGTTTGACTCCAAGGGGGCAGCCCCAGCATTTT.